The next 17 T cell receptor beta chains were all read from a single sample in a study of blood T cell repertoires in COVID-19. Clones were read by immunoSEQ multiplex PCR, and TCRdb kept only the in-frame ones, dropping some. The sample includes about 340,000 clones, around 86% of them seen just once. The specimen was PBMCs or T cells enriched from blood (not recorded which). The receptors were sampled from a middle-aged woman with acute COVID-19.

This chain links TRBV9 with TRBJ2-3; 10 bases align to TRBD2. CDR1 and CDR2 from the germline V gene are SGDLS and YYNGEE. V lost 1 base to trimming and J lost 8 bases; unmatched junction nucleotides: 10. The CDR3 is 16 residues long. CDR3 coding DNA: TGTGCCAGCAGCGTACGAGCGGGAGGGCTATACTCTACGCAGTATTTT. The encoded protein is CASSVRAGGLYSTQYF.

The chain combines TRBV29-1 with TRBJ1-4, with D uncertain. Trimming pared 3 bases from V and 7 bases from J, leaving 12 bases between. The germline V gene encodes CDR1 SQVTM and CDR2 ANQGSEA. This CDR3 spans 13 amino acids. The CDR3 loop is CSVDSASGEKLFF. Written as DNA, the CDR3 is TGCAGCGTTGATTCCGCTAGCGGTGAAAAACTGTTTTTT.

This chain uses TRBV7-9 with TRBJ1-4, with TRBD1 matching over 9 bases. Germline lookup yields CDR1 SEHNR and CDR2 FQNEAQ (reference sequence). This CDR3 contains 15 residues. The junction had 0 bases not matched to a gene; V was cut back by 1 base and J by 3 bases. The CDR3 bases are TGTGCCAGCAGCTTAGGGGACAGGGCTAATGAAAAACTGTTTTTT. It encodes CASSLGDRANEKLFF.

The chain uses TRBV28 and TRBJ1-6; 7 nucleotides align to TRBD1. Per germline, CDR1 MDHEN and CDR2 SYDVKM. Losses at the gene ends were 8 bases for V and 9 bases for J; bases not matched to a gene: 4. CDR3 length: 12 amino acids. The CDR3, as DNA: TGTGCCAGCGGCGACAGGGTTTCACCCCTCCACTTT. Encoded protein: CASGDRVSPLHF.

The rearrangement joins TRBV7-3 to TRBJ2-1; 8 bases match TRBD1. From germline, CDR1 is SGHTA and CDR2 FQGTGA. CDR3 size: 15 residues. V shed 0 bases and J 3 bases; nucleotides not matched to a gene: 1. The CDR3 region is CASSLTGQGYNEQFF. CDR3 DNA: TGTGCCAGCAGCTTAACAGGACAGGGCTACAATGAGCAGTTCTTC.

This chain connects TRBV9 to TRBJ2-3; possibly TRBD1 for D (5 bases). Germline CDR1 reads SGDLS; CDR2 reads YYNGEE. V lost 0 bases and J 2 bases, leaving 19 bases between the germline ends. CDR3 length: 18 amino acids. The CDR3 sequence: CASSVAPTDLGYTDTQYF. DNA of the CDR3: TGTGCCAGCAGCGTAGCCCCGACAGACCTTGGGTACACAGATACGCAGTATTTT. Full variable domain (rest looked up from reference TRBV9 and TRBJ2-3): DSGVTQTPKHLITATGQRVTLRCSPRSGDLSVYWYQQSLDQGLQFLIQYYNGEERAKGNILERFSAQQFPDLHSELNLSSLELGDSALYFCASSVAPTDLGYTDTQYFGPGTRLTVL.

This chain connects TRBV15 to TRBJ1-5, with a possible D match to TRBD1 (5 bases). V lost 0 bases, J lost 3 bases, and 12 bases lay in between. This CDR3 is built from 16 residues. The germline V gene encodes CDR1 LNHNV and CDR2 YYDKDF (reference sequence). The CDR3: CATSREGVQLNQPQHF. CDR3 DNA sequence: TGTGCCACCAGCAGAGAAGGGGTACAGCTCAATCAGCCCCAGCATTTT.

The CDR3 is CASSPGDANSNQPQHF. The CDR3 region has the DNA TGTGCCAGCAGCCCAGGTGACGCCAATAGCAATCAGCCCCAGCATTTT. The gene calls are TRBV9 and TRBJ1-5; D gene uncertain. V lost 4 bases, J lost 0 bases, and 14 bases lay in between. Germline V gene lookup returns CDR1 SGDLS and CDR2 YYNGEE. This CDR3 has 16 amino acids.

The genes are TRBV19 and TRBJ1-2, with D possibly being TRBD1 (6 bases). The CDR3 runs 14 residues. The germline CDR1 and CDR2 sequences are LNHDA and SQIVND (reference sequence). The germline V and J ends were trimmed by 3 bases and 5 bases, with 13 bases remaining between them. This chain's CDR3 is CASSIVARGYGYTF. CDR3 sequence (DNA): TGTGCCAGTAGTATTGTGGCCAGGGGATATGGCTACACCTTC.

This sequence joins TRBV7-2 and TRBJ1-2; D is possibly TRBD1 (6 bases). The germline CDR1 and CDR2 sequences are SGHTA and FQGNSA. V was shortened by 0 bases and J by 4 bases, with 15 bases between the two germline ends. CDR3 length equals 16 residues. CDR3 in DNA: TGTGCCAGCAGCTTAGCGCCCACAGGGTTTAGCTATGGCTACACCTTC. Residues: CASSLAPTGFSYGYTF.

DNA of the CDR3: TGCGCCAACCGACTAGCGGGAGGGATGTACGAGCAGTACTTC. This codes for CANRLAGGMYEQYF. V is TRBV5-1 and J is TRBJ2-7; TRBD2 matches at 14 bases. V was pared by 9 bases and J by 4 bases, with 6 bases of the junction left unmatched. The CDR3 covers 14 residues. CDR1 and CDR2 (germline): SGHRS, YFSETQ.

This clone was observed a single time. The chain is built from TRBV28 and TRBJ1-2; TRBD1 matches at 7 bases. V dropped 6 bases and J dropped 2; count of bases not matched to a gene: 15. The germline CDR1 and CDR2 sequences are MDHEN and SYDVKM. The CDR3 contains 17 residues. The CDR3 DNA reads TGTGCCAGCAGCACCGTCGTCCGGGACAGAATGAACTATGGCTACACCTTC. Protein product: CASSTVVRDRMNYGYTF.

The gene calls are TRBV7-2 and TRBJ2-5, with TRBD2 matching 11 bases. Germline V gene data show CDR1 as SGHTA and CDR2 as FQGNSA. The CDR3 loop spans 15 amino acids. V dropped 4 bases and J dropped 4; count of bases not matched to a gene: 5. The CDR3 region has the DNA TGTGCCAGCAGCTCCCGACTAGCGGGACTAGAGACCCAGTACTTC. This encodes CASSSRLAGLETQYF. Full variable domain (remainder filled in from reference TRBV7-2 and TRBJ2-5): GAGVSQSPSNKVTEKGKDVELRCDPISGHTALYWYRQSLGQGLEFLIYFQGNSAPDKSGLPSDRFSAERTGGSVSTLTIQRTQQEDSAVYLCASSSRLAGLETQYFGPGTRLLVL.

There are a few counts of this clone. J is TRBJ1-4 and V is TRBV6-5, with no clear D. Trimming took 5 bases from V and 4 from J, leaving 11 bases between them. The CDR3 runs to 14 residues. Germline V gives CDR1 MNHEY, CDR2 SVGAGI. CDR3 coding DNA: TGTGCCAGCAGTCGGGGATTTGGTAATGAAAAACTGTTTTTT. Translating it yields CASSRGFGNEKLFF.

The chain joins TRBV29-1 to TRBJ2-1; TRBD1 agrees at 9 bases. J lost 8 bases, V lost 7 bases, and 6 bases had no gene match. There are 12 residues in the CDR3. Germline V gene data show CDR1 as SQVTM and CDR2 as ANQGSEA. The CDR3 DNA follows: TGCAGCGCGGACAGGGGTATGGATGAGCAGTTCTTC. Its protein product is CSADRGMDEQFF.

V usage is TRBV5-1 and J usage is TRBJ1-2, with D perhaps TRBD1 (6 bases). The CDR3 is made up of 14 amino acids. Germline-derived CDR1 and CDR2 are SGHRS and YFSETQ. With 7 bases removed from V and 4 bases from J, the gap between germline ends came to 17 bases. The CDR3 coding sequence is TGCGCCAGCCAGGGGACGGCCACCCTCTATGGCTACACCTTC. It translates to CASQGTATLYGYTF.

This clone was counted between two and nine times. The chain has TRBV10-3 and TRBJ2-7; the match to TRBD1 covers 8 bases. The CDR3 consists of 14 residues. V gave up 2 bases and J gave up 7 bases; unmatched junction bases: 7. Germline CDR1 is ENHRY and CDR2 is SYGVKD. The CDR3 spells CAISERQGADEQYF. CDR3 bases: TGTGCCATCAGTGAGCGGCAGGGGGCGGATGAGCAGTACTTC.